Detailed here is one TCR beta chain. Antigen specificity is unknown. The CDR3 runs to 15 residues. Germline lookup yields CDR1 ENHRY and CDR2 SYGVKD. Deletions cut 3 bases from V and 8 bases from J, with 17 bases between. The data derive from a study of tissue T cells after allogeneic stem cell transplantation. On the study more broadly: Graft-versus-host disease patients received grafts, four unmodified and three CD34-selected to deplete T cells. Overall study findings and caveats: Anatomically similar tissues had similar TCR repertoires within each patient. Sampling depth was limited, and the cohort was small and clinically varied. Shared clones across patients were few; motif clustering revealed tissue-specific shared signatures.

The method was immunoSEQ multiplex PCR; TCRdb's version includes in-frame clones alone and lacks a portion of them. The sample carries roughly 600 clones, approximately 73% recorded once. Here the sequenced sample was duodenal tissue, taken at autopsy. The chain is built from TRBV10-3 and TRBJ2-1; D remains ambiguous. The source of this sequence is a female patient aged 35-70 years with steroid-refractory graft-versus-host disease after an allogeneic stem cell transplant. The graft donor may be the source of some T cells. This CDR3 reads CAISDIGSLRDEQFF. In nucleotides, the CDR3 is TGTGCCATCAGTGATATTGGCTCCCTCCGGGATGAGCAGTTCTTC.